This TCR beta chain comes out of a study of early T cells in non-severe SARS-CoV-2 infection. Background on the study: Investigators sequenced bulk RNA drawn from unsorted whole blood, and chains remained unpaired. Whole-study results and caveats: Sequences matched to VDJdb favored anti-spike CD8 responses, while private and CD4 specificities were missed.

This clonotype was counted at least ten times. What it binds is not known. Unique molecular identifiers were affixed to single, distinct cDNA molecules. Using its own MiXCR run on the 5' RACE reads, TCRdb lists one record per CDR3 protein. The data show about 67,000 distinct CDR3 sequences, around 10% seen once. V was trimmed by 2 bases and J by 4 bases, leaving 2 bases between them. Per germline, CDR1 LNHDA and CDR2 SQIVND (reference sequence). This CDR3 is 12 amino acids long. This TCR derives from an adult who was a healthcare worker with PCR-confirmed SARS-CoV-2 infection or an uninfected control (not recorded which). Sequenced material: whole blood. This sequence joins TRBV19 and TRBJ2-2; D is unresolved. CDR3 residues: CASSISTGELFF. CDR3 sequence (DNA): TGTGCCAGTAGTATAAGCACCGGGGAGCTGTTTTTT.